This TCR beta chain was observed in a study of vaccination and CD4 T cells after COVID-19. Study information: Overlapping spike peptides of SARS-CoV-2, HCoV-NL63, HCoV-OC43 and HCoV-229E stimulated the cells.

Of note for this clonotype: Its cognate antigen is unknown.

Indicated treatment: roughly 10-day PBMC culture with coronavirus spike peptide pools or control peptides (ViraFEST assay). Germline-derived CDR1 and CDR2 are MNHNS and SASEGT. V lost 6 bases to trimming and J lost 8 bases, with 11 bases between them. This CDR3 has 12 residues. With the Oncomine TCR Beta short-read assay, DNA from cultured CD4+ T cells was sequenced. Using its own MiXCR run on the PCR reads, TCRdb lists one record per CDR3 protein. Seen here are around 15,000 distinct CDR3 sequences, roughly 51% observed once, and the top ten hold about 34%. The chain uses TRBV6-1 and TRBJ2-1; D gene uncertain. The sequenced sample was cultured CD4+ T cells from blood, obtained after SARS-CoV-2 vaccination. This receptor was identified in a human donor with COVID-19. The CDR3 region has the DNA TGTGCCAGCAGCAACGATGGGTATGAGCAGTTCTTC. It encodes CASSNDGYEQFF.